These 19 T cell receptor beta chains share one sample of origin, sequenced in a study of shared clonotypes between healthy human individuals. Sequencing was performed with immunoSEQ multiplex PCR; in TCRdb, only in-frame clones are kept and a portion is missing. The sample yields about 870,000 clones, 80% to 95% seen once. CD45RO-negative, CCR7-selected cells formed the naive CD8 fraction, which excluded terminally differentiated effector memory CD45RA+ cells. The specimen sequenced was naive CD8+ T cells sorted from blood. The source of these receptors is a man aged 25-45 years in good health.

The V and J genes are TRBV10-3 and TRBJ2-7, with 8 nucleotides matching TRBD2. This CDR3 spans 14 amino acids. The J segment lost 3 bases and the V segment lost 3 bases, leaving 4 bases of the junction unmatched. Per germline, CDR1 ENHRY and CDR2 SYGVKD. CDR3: CAISEPGGLYEQYF. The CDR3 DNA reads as TGTGCCATCAGTGAACCGGGAGGGCTCTACGAGCAGTACTTC.

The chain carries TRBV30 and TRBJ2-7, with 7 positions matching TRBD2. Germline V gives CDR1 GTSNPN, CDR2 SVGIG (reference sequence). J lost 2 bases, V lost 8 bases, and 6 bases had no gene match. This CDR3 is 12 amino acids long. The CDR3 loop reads CAGGDPPYEQYF. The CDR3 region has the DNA TGTGCCGGGGGGGACCCGCCCTACGAGCAGTACTTC.

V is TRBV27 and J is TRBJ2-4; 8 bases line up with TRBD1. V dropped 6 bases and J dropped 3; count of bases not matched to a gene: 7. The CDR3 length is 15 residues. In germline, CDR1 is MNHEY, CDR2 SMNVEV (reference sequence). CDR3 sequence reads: CASRARQGYKNIQYF. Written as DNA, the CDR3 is TGTGCCAGCAGGGCCAGACAGGGGTACAAAAACATTCAGTACTTC.

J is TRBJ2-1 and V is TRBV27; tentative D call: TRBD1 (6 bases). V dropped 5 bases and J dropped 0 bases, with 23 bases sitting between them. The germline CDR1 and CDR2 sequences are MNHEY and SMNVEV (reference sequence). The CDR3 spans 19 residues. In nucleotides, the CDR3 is TGTGCCAGCAGTCACAGGGTGATCGAGCGGCCAGTCTCCTACAATGAGCAGTTCTTC. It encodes CASSHRVIERPVSYNEQFF.

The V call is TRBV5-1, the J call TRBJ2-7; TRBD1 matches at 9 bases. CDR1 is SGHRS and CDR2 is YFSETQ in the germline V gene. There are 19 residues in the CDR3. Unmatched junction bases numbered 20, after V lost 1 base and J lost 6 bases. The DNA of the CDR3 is TGCGCCAGCAGCTTGTGGTCTGGAGGACGAGGGACAGGGTCGAGCGAGCAGTACTTC. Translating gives CASSLWSGGRGTGSSEQYF. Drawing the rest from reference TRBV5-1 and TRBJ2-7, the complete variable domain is KAGVTQTPRYLIKTRGQQVTLSCSPISGHRSVSWYQQTPGQGLQFLFEYFSETQRNKGNFPGRFSGRQFSNSRSEMNVSTLELGDSALYLCASSLWSGGRGTGSSEQYFGPGTRLTVT.

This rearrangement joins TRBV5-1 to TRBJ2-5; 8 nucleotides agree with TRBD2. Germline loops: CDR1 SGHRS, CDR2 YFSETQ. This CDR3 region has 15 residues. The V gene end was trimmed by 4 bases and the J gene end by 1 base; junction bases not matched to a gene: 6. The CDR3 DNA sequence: TGCGCCAGCAGCACGACTAGCGCCCTCCAAGAGACCCAGTACTTC. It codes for CASSTTSALQETQYF.

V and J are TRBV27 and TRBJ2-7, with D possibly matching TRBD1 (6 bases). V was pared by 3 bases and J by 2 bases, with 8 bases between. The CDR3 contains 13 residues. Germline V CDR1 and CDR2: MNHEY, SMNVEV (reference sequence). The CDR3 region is CASSFAGAYEQYF. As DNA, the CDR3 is TGTGCCAGCAGTTTTGCAGGGGCCTACGAGCAGTACTTC.

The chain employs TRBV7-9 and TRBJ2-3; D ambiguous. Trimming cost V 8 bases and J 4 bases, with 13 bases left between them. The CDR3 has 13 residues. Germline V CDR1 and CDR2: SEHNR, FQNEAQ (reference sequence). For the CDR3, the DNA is TGTGCCAGCGTCATGTCTACCGCAGATACGCAGTATTTT. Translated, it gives CASVMSTADTQYF.

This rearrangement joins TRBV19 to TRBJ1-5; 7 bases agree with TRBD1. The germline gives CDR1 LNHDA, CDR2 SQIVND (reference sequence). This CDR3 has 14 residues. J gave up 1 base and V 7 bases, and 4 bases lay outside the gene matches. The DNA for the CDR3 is TGTGCCAGTAAACTGACAGGGAGCAATCAGCCCCAGCATTTT. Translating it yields CASKLTGSNQPQHF.

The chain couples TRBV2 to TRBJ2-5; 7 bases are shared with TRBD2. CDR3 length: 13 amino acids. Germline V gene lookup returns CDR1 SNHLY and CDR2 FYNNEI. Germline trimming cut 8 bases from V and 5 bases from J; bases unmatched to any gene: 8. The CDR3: CASRGGYEETQYF. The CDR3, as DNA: TGTGCCAGCCGGGGAGGGTATGAGGAGACCCAGTACTTC.

CDR3 sequence: CASSLVAGAPNQPQHF. The CDR3 DNA follows: TGTGCCAGCAGCTTAGTGGCAGGGGCGCCCAATCAGCCCCAGCATTTT. V gene TRBV7-2 combines with J gene TRBJ1-5; tentatively, D is TRBD1 (6 bases). The CDR3 is 16 residues long. V lost 1 base, J lost 3 bases, and 13 bases lay in between. Per germline, CDR1 SGHTA and CDR2 FQGNSA.

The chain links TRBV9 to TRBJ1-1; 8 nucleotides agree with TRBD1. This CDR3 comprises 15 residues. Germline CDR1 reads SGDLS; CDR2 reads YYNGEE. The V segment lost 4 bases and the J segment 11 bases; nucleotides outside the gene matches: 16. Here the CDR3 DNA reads TGTGCCAGCAGCCCGGACAGGGTTCGAGGTGGTGAGGCTTTCTTT. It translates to CASSPDRVRGGEAFF.

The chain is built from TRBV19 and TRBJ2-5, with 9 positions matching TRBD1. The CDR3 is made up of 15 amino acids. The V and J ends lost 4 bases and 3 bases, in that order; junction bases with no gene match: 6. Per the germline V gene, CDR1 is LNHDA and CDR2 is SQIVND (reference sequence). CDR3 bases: TGTGCCAGTAGTACACCGGGACAGGGAAAAGAGACCCAGTACTTC. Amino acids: CASSTPGQGKETQYF.

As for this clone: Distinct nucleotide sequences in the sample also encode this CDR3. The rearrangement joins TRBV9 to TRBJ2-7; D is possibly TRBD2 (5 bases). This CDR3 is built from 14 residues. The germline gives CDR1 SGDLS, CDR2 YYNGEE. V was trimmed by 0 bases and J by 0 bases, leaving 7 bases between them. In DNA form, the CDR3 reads TGTGCCAGCAGCGTAGGAGGGCCCTCCTACGAGCAGTACTTC. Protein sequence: CASSVGGPSYEQYF.

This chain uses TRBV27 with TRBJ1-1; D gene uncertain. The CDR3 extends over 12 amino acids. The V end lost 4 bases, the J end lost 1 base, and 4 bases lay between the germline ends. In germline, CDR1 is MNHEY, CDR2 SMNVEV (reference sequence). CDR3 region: CASSSWNTEAFF. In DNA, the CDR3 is TGTGCCAGCAGTTCTTGGAACACTGAAGCTTTCTTT.

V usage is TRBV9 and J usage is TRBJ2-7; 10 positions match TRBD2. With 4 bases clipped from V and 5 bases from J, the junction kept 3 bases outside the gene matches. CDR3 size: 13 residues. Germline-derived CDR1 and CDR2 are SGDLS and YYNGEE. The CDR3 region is CASSLSGRDEQYF. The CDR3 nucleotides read TGTGCCAGCAGCTTAAGCGGGAGGGACGAGCAGTACTTC.

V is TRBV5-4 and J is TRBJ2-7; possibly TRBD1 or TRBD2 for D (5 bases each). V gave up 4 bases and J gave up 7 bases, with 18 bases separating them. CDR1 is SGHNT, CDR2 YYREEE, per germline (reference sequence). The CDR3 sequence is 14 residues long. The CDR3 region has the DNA TGTGCCAGCAGCCGACGAGAGGGGCTAGGAGAGCAGTACTTC. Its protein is CASSRREGLGEQYF.

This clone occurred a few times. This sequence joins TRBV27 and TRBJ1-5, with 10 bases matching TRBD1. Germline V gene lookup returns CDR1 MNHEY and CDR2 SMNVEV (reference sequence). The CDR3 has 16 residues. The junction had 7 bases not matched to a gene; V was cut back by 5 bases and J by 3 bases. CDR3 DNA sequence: TGTGCCAGCAGTCCCGCGGGACAGGGGTTCAATCAGCCCCAGCATTTT. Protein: CASSPAGQGFNQPQHF.

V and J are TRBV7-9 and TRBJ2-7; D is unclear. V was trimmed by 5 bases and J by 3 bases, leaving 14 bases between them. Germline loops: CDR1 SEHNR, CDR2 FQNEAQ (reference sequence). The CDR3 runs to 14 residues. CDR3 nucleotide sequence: TGTGCCAGCAGCCCCCGGCAGACACTCTACGAGCAGTACTTC. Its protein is CASSPRQTLYEQYF.